This entry features one T cell receptor beta chain sequence. The antigen it recognizes is unknown. Every participant had a single incident cervical HPV16 infection, and prevalent HPV16 infections were excluded. Cervical HPV DNA was detected with MY09/MY11 PCR, and genotyping was done with dot-blot hybridization. About 15 mL of heparinized blood were centrifuged, and the buffy coat was aliquoted, frozen at -30°C, then stored at -80°C. QIAGEN kits were used to extract genomic DNA from the buffy coat specimens. TCR beta CDR3 regions were amplified by multiplex PCR using the immunoSEQ assay from an average of approximately 1,200 ng genomic DNA per sample. Primer bias was corrected in the assay by using a complete synthetic TCR repertoire to establish an amplification baseline. The amplicons were sequenced on the Illumina platform. As for how the authors treated the data: Sequences were error-corrected by clustering with frequency ratios and a modified nearest-neighbor algorithm and were then analyzed in the immunoSEQ Analyzer with IMGT gene definitions. At each rarefaction depth, TCR richness and evenness were averaged over 20 rarefaction repeats, and samples with fewer sequences than the depth were excluded. Wilcoxon rank sum tests with FDR correction were used to compare V, D and J gene relative abundances between the groups. Blinded duplicates gave an intraclass correlation of 95% to 97% for TCR richness and an average of roughly 76% across some 62 gene segments. TCRdb took over this immuneACCESS table, retaining in-frame rearrangements with V and J assigned. Such tables are incomplete; in checked studies, under half of the missing clones stem from an unresolved V gene, and the remainder is unexplained. V and J calls and clone size are copied from that table; D and trimming were computed from the DNA. The sample's table covers some 32,000 clones. 2.5% to 3.5% of the sample belongs to the ten largest clones.

This entry belongs to a study of T cells in women clearing cervical HPV infection (dated by TCRdb to about 2018). Regarding the research as a whole: Cases were some 26 women with histologically confirmed HPV16-related CIN3 or worse, including a couple of invasive cancers. Cases were matched to controls by age within five years and by the year the sample was collected. Blood from cases was drawn at the visit where the lesion was first identified, while blood from controls was drawn once the infection was no longer detected. Five blinded duplicates per group were added as quality controls, so that about 60 samples were obtained: 50 or so participants and 10 replicates. The approximately 26 controls were women who cleared a single incident HPV16 infection within 12 months without developing precancer or cancer. Since HLA typing was available for only a few women, HLA type could not be ruled out as a confounder. Nested within Costa Rica's Guanacaste HPV Natural History Study, an exploratory proof-of-principle case-control study compared TCR repertoires across cervical HPV16 outcomes. For cases, a median interval of approximately 140 days, with an interquartile range of roughly 80 to 200 days, was observed between lesion detection and blood sampling. Cases had a median age of about 35 years and controls had a median age of approximately 38, with no significant differences in baseline characteristics. The parent cohort enrolled about 10,000 women aged 18 or older in Guanacaste, Costa Rica, during about 1992 to 1994 and followed them for approximately 7 years. Broad study findings and their caveats: Because of the cross-sectional design, the study could not determine whether the associations came before infection or resulted from infection, and neither effector/memory subsets nor HPV-specific T cells were isolated. Cases were distinguished from controls with an estimated AUC of around 0.85 by random forest classifiers combining richness and V gene abundances. TCR repertoire richness was significantly higher in CIN3+ cases than in controls across sequencing depths, while evenness did not differ. Because the number of T cells in each sample was unknown, differences in richness could reflect differing T-cell content rather than repertoire biology.

The sequenced sample was blood buffy coat. The receptor comes from a woman aged 18 to 75 with a cervical HPV16 infection that either progressed to CIN3+ or cleared (not recorded which).

The CDR3 region: CASSLTTQGLNEKLFF. The DNA read from the CDR3 is TGTGCCAGTAGCCTAACTACCCAGGGCCTTAATGAAAAG. The rearrangement combines TRBV19 with TRBJ2-2; a weak D assignment points to TRBD1 (5 bases agree). The read ends 3 residues shy of where the CDR3 ends; the end is completed using the germline J gene. The CDR3 measures 16 amino acids from cysteine to phenylalanine. The CDR3 was read in part: 39 bases, with the frame set at base 1. From a lookup of the germline V gene (reference sequence), CDR1 and CDR2 are LNHDA and SQIVND.